This entry concerns a single T cell receptor (beta chain). Source study methods: Nucleated cell counts were estimated from reference gene primer amplification. Repertoires were generated with immunoSEQ multiplex PCR, while TCRdb's copy carries only in-frame clones and drops some. The V and J calls and clone size were taken over from that table, and D and trimming were inferred from the DNA. The sample gives around 360,000 clones, 80% to 90% of which show up once; 1.5% to 2.5% is in the top ten. Trimming left V 2 bases short and J 5 bases short, with 8 bases between. CDR1 and CDR2 from the germline V gene are SGDLS and YYNGEE. This CDR3 contains 13 residues. This entry is derived from a study of blood T cell repertoires in COVID-19. The overall study: PBMCs, B-cell-depleted T cells, or T cells were the source of the cDNA or gDNA that made up the material.

Participants, about 18 to 89 years old, spanned under 25 US areas. Cohort allocation depended upon clinical history that participants reported. Material: PBMCs or T cells enriched from blood (not recorded which). The sequence derives from a man aged 35 to 55 in a cohort exposed to, infected with or recovered from COVID-19 (not recorded which). The gene calls are TRBV9 and TRBJ1-5, with D possibly being TRBD1 (6 bases). CDR3 nucleotide sequence: TGTGCCAGCAGCGTCAGGGGAGATCAGCCCCAGCATTTT. This sequence encodes CASSVRGDQPQHF. The variable domain in full, completed from reference TRBV9 and TRBJ1-5, reads DSGVTQTPKHLITATGQRVTLRCSPRSGDLSVYWYQQSLDQGLQFLIQYYNGEERAKGNILERFSAQQFPDLHSELNLSSLELGDSALYFCASSVRGDQPQHFGDGTRLSIL.